The 17 T cell receptor beta chains below come from one sample, sequenced in a study of T-cell reconstitution after alpha-beta-depleted transplantation in children. Preparation of the TCRbeta library was carried out with unique molecular identifiers. Using its own MiXCR run on the PCR reads, TCRdb lists one record per CDR3 protein. The table shows about 440,000 distinct CDR3 sequences, with 43% occurring only once. This specimen was PBMCs, taken before TCRalphabeta/CD19-depleted stem cell transplant. These receptors were collected from a girl aged 2 to 10 with aplastic anemia, due to receive a stem cell transplant.

V is TRBV12-3 or TRBV12-4 and J is TRBJ2-5; D gene unclear. V was trimmed by 3 bases and J by 5 bases, leaving 13 bases between them. There are 14 residues in the CDR3. DNA for the CDR3: TGTGCCAGCAGTTTTCATGGACCGCAGGAGACCCAGTACTTC. It is translated as CASSFHGPQETQYF.

This clonotype was seen at least ten times. The chain links TRBV5-1 to TRBJ2-2; either TRBD1 or TRBD2 may supply D (5 bases each). V was pared by 4 bases and J by 4 bases, with 8 bases between. The CDR3 extends over 13 amino acids. The germline gives CDR1 SGHRS, CDR2 YFSETQ. CDR3 loop: CASSPGTTGELFF. Written as DNA, the CDR3 is TGCGCCAGCAGCCCTGGGACCACCGGGGAGCTGTTTTTT.

The chain joins TRBV15 to TRBJ2-3, with D unresolved. Trimming removed 0 bases from V and 4 bases from J, with 5 bases in between. Germline-derived CDR1 and CDR2 are LNHNV and YYDKDF (reference sequence). The CDR3 extends over 13 amino acids. The CDR3 spells CATSRDKADTQYF. Here the CDR3 DNA reads TGTGCCACCAGCAGAGATAAGGCAGATACGCAGTATTTT.

This clonotype was observed a handful of times. This chain uses TRBV7-2 with TRBJ2-1; 10 bases agree with TRBD2. The CDR3 sequence is 17 residues long. After removal of 2 bases from V and 3 bases from J, the junction contained 7 bases not matched to a gene. Germline V CDR1 and CDR2: SGHTA, FQGNSA. The CDR3 here is CASSLLLAGVLYNEQFF. CDR3 nucleotides: TGTGCCAGCAGCTTACTCCTAGCGGGGGTTCTCTACAATGAGCAGTTCTTC.

This clonotype was counted at least ten times. This sequence joins TRBV9 and TRBJ2-1; D remains ambiguous. The CDR3 covers 15 residues. V dropped 0 bases and J dropped 7 bases, with 14 bases sitting between them. From germline, CDR1 is SGDLS and CDR2 YYNGEE. Here the CDR3 DNA reads TGTGCCAGCAGCGTAGGAGCAAACCGACTTAATGAGCAGTTCTTC. Translation: CASSVGANRLNEQFF. Supplemented by reference TRBV9 and TRBJ2-1, the full variable domain reads DSGVTQTPKHLITATGQRVTLRCSPRSGDLSVYWYQQSLDQGLQFLIQYYNGEERAKGNILERFSAQQFPDLHSELNLSSLELGDSALYFCASSVGANRLNEQFFGPGTRLTVL.

The chain combines TRBV5-8 with TRBJ2-7; D unclear. This CDR3 comprises 14 residues. The V end lost 0 bases, the J end lost 7 bases, and 14 bases lay between the germline ends. CDR1 is SGHTS, CDR2 YDEGEE, per germline. The CDR3 is CASSLGNTIGEQYF. CDR3 sequence (DNA): TGTGCCAGCAGCTTGGGCAACACTATTGGAGAGCAGTACTTC.

This chain joins TRBV10-3 and TRBJ2-3; D gene unclear. V was trimmed by 7 bases and J by 2 bases, leaving 10 bases between them. CDR3 size: 13 residues. Germline V lookup: CDR1 ENHRY, CDR2 SYGVKD. The CDR3 DNA follows: TGTGCCATCATGGCCGGCACCACAGATACGCAGTATTTT. It codes for CAIMAGTTDTQYF.

The chain uses TRBV9 and TRBJ2-1; no firm D call. From germline, CDR1 is SGDLS and CDR2 YYNGEE. V lost 6 bases, J lost 6 bases, and 16 bases lay in between. CDR3 size: 14 residues. CDR3 amino acids: CASNLLGPRNEQFF. CDR3 in DNA: TGTGCCAGCAACCTTCTAGGCCCGCGCAATGAGCAGTTCTTC.

In this sample, this clonotype turned up a few times. The gene calls are TRBV4-3 and TRBJ1-2; D unresolved. This CDR3 contains 17 residues. CDR1 and CDR2 from the germline V gene are LGHNA and YSLEER. V lost 0 bases, J lost 0 bases, and 14 bases lay in between. CDR3 protein: CASSQDGGKGSNYGYTF. The CDR3 region has the DNA TGCGCCAGCAGCCAAGACGGAGGGAAAGGCTCTAACTATGGCTACACCTTC.

The chain couples TRBV5-1 to TRBJ1-2; weak D call: TRBD1 (6 bases). The CDR3 sequence is 14 residues long. Germline V gene lookup returns CDR1 SGHRS and CDR2 YFSETQ. V was cut by 4 bases and J by 5 bases, with 15 bases left in between. The CDR3 spells CASSPLPGDYGYTF. The CDR3 DNA follows: TGCGCCAGCAGCCCCCTCCCAGGGGATTATGGCTACACCTTC.

This clonotype was recorded many times. The chain has TRBV5-1 and TRBJ2-3; 9 bases fit TRBD2. J lost 4 bases, V lost 3 bases, and 6 bases had no gene match. Germline values: CDR1 SGHRS, CDR2 YFSETQ. The CDR3 spans 15 residues. The CDR3 loop reads CASSSKAGGPDTQYF. The CDR3 DNA follows: TGCGCCAGCAGCTCCAAAGCGGGAGGCCCAGATACGCAGTATTTT.

This clonotype was picked up a small number of times. This chain uses TRBV29-1 with TRBJ1-1, with 10 bases matching TRBD1. V shed 5 bases, J shed 4 bases, and the junction held 7 bases outside the gene matches. Germline V CDR1 and CDR2: SQVTM, ANQGSEA. This CDR3 has 14 amino acids. This CDR3 is CSVRQGARGTEAFF. DNA of the CDR3: TGCAGCGTTCGACAGGGGGCGCGGGGCACTGAAGCTTTCTTT.

The chain is built from TRBV5-1 and TRBJ2-2; 8 bases are a match to TRBD1. The CDR3 is made up of 13 amino acids. Germline V gives CDR1 SGHRS, CDR2 YFSETQ. After removal of 6 bases from V and 9 bases from J, the junction contained 7 bases not matched to a gene. CDR3 sequence reads: CASTRQGMRELFF. The CDR3 bases are TGCGCCAGCACAAGACAGGGGATGAGGGAGCTGTTTTTT. The variable domain in full, completed from reference TRBV5-1 and TRBJ2-2, reads KAGVTQTPRYLIKTRGQQVTLSCSPISGHRSVSWYQQTPGQGLQFLFEYFSETQRNKGNFPGRFSGRQFSNSRSEMNVSTLELGDSALYLCASTRQGMRELFFGEGSRLTVL.

In its sample, this clonotype was seen many times. The chain uses TRBV7-2 and TRBJ2-2, with D maybe TRBD1 (6 bases). CDR3 length: 15 residues. The germline V gene has CDR1 SGHTA and CDR2 FQGNSA. V was trimmed by 3 bases and J by 0 bases, leaving 8 bases between them. Here the CDR3 DNA reads TGTGCCAGCAGCTTGGGGGCCGCGAACACCGGGGAGCTGTTTTTT. Translating gives CASSLGAANTGELFF.

This clonotype has just a few counts. CDR3 bases: TGTGCCAGCAGCACCACAGCGGGAGATCGAGAGACCCAGTACTTC. As protein: CASSTTAGDRETQYF. The J gene is TRBJ2-5, the V gene TRBV11-2; TRBD2 aligns across 8 bases. The CDR3 extends over 15 amino acids. From germline, CDR1 is SGHAT and CDR2 FQNNGV. With V trimmed by 5 bases and J by 4 bases, 9 bases remained unmatched.

This clonotype was detected a few times. The rearrangement uses TRBV20-1 and TRBJ1-1; D is perhaps TRBD1 (5 bases). Trimming removed 5 bases from V and 1 base from J, with 8 bases in between. Germline V lookup: CDR1 DFQATT, CDR2 SNEGSKA (reference sequence). The CDR3 is made up of 12 amino acids. The CDR3 reads CSAGGGNTEAFF. In DNA, the CDR3 is TGCAGTGCTGGGGGGGGGAACACTGAAGCTTTCTTT.

This clonotype was observed a handful of times. The V gene is TRBV7-2, the J gene TRBJ2-3; TRBD2 aligns across 11 bases. The CDR3 has 16 residues. The germline gives CDR1 SGHTA, CDR2 FQGNSA. V dropped 5 bases and J dropped 3; count of bases not matched to a gene: 7. CDR3 DNA sequence: TGTGCCAGCAGCCCTCGGACTAGCGGGCGAACAGATACGCAGTATTTT. Translated: CASSPRTSGRTDTQYF. The full variable domain, in which reference TRBV7-2 and TRBJ2-3 provide the parts outside the CDR3, is GAGVSQSPSNKVTEKGKDVELRCDPISGHTALYWYRQSLGQGLEFLIYFQGNSAPDKSGLPSDRFSAERTGGSVSTLTIQRTQQEDSAVYLCASSPRTSGRTDTQYFGPGTRLTVL.